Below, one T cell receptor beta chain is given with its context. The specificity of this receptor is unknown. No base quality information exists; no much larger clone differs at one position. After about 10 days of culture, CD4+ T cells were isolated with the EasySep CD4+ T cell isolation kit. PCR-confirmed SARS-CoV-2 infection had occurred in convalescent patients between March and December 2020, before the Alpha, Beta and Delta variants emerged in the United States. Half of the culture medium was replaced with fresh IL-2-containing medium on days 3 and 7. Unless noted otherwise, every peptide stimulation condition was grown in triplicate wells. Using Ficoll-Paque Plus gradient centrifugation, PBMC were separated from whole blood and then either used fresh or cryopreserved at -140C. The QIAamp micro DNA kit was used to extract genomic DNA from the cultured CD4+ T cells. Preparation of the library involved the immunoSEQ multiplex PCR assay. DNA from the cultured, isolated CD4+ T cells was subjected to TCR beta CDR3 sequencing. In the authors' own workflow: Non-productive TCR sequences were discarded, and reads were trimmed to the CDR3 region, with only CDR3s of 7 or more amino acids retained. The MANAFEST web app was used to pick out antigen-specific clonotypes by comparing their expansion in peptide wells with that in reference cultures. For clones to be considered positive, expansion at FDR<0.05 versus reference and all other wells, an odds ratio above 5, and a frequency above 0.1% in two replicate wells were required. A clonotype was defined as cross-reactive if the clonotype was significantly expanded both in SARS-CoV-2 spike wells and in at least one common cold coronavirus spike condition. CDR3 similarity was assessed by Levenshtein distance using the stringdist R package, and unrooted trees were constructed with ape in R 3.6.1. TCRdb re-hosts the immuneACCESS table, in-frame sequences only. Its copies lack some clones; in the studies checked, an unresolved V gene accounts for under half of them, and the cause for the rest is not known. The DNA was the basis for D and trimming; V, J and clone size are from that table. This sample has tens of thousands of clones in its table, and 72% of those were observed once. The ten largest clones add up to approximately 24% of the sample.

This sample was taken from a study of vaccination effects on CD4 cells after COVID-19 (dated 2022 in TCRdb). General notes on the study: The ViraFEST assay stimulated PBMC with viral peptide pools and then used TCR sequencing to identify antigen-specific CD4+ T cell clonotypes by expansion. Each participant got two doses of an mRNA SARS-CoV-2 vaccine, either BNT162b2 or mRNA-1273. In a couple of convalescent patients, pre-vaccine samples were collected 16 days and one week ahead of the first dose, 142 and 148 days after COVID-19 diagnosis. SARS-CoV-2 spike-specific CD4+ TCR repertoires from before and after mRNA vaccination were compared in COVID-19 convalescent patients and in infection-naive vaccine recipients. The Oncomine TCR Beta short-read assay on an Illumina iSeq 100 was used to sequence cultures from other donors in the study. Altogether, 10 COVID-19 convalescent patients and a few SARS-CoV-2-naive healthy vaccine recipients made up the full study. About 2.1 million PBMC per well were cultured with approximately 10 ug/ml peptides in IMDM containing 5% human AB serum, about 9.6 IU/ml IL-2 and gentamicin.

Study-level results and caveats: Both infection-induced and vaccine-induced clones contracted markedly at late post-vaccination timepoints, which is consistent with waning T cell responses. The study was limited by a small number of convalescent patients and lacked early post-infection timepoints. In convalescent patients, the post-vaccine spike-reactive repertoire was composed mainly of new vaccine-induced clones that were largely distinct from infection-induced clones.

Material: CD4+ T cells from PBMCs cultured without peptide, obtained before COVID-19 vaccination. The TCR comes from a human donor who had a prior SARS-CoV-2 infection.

The CDR3 loop reads CASSLFPQSEQYF. The sequenced DNA is TGCGCCAGCAGCTTGTTCCCCCAAAGCGAGCAGTACTTC. The rearranged segments are TRBV5-1 and TRBJ2-7; the D gene cannot be named for sure. CDR3 length: 13 amino acids, cysteine to phenylalanine. CDR3 DNA is the only sequence kept; it has 39 bases, read in frame from the first base. V is cut by 1 base and J by 6 bases, and the space between the germline ends is 11 bases. CDR1 and CDR2 are drawn from the germline V gene: SGHRS, YFSETQ. This CDR3, with the reference TRBV5-1 and TRBJ2-7 proteins standing in past its ends, gives the full variable domain KAGVTQTPRYLIKTRGQQVTLSCSPISGHRSVSWYQQTPGQGLQFLFEYFSETQRNKGNFPGRFSGRQFSNSRSEMNVSTLELGDSALYLCASSLFPQSEQYFGPGTRLTVT.